Listed here are 8 T cell receptor beta chains from one sample, sequenced in a study of identical twins. In TCRdb, the 5' RACE reads were re-called with MiXCR into one record per CDR3 protein. The repertoire holds 690,000 or so distinct CDR3 sequences, with 5.5% to 7.5% as singletons. Sequencing used naive T cells sorted from blood. The receptors originated from a man aged 18 to 30 in good health.

The J gene is TRBJ2-7, the V gene TRBV9; no reliable D call. Germline assignment: CDR1 SGDLS and CDR2 YYNGEE. Between the trimmed V and J ends, which lost 0 bases and 3 bases, there was a span of 10 bases. The CDR3 totals 14 residues. The CDR3 DNA reads as TGTGCCAGCAGCGTAGCTCCGGAGTACTACGAGCAGTACTTC. This encodes CASSVAPEYYEQYF.

This clonotype was seen ten or more times. The rearrangement uses TRBV28 and TRBJ2-1, with D possibly matching TRBD1 (5 bases). Trimming shortened V by 6 bases and J by 6 bases, and 12 bases separated the two germline ends. This CDR3 has 13 amino acids. Germline V gives CDR1 MDHEN, CDR2 SYDVKM. CDR3 in DNA: TGTGCCAGCAGGACCGACAGCTTCAATGAGCAGTTCTTC. Its translation: CASRTDSFNEQFF.

There are many counts of this clonotype. The genes are TRBV5-1 and TRBJ2-1, with 12 bases that match TRBD2. Germline trimming cut 2 bases from V and 6 bases from J; bases unmatched to any gene: 3. Germline CDR1 reads SGHRS; CDR2 reads YFSETQ. The CDR3 consists of 15 residues. The CDR3 region is CASSLMTSGSNEQFF. As DNA, the CDR3 is TGCGCCAGCAGCTTAATGACTAGCGGGAGCAATGAGCAGTTCTTC.

This chain connects TRBV4-3 to TRBJ2-3; 11 bases are shared with TRBD2. V was clipped by 0 bases and J by 1 base; unmatched bases: 3. Germline CDR1 reads LGHNA; CDR2 reads YSLEER. The CDR3 extends over 17 amino acids. CDR3 sequence reads: CASSQDLSGRGTDTQYF. The CDR3 DNA sequence: TGCGCCAGCAGCCAAGATCTTAGCGGGAGGGGCACAGATACGCAGTATTTT.

This clonotype has ten or more counts. The chain has TRBV6-2 or TRBV6-3 and TRBJ1-1, with D perhaps TRBD1 (5 bases). Trimming stripped 2 bases from V and 6 bases from J, with 19 bases between. Per germline, CDR1 MNHEY and CDR2 SVGEGT. This CDR3 is built from 16 residues. This chain's CDR3 is CASSYPRRGRIAEAFF. The DNA for the CDR3 is TGTGCCAGCAGTTACCCTCGGCGGGGGAGGATCGCTGAAGCTTTCTTT.

Comment on this clonotype: The junction shows a germline mismatch at one end, possibly a read error. The J gene is TRBJ2-5, the V gene TRBV28; D gene unclear. The CDR3 covers 14 residues. Germline V gives CDR1 MDHEN, CDR2 SYDVKM. CDR3 residues: CSSSFFPVQETQYF. CDR3 DNA: TGTTCCAGCAGCTTCTTTCCGGTACAAGAGACCCAGTACTTC. Full variable domain (rest looked up from reference TRBV28 and TRBJ2-5): DVKVTQSSRYLVKRTGEKVFLECVQDMDHENMFWYRQDPGLGLRLIYFSYDVKMKEKGDIPEGYSVSREKKERFSLILESASTNQTSMYLCSSSFFPVQETQYFGPGTRLLVL.

This clonotype was picked up many times. The V and J genes are TRBV20-1 and TRBJ2-1; 9 bases fit TRBD2. Germline-derived CDR1 and CDR2 are DFQATT and SNEGSKA (reference sequence). This CDR3 has 14 amino acids. J lost 1 base, V lost 3 bases, and 1 base had no gene match. CDR3 sequence reads: CSARRGGSYNEQFF. The CDR3 region has the DNA TGCAGTGCTAGGCGGGGGGGATCCTACAATGAGCAGTTCTTC.

This clonotype was counted many times. V is TRBV7-9 and J is TRBJ2-1, with TRBD1 matching over 7 bases. Germline V gene lookup returns CDR1 SEHNR and CDR2 FQNEAQ (reference sequence). There are 12 residues in the CDR3. The V gene end was trimmed by 5 bases and the J gene end by 9 bases; junction bases not matched to a gene: 4. CDR3 bases: TGTGCCAGCAGCGCCGGGACAGTTGAGCAGTTCTTC. It specifies CASSAGTVEQFF.